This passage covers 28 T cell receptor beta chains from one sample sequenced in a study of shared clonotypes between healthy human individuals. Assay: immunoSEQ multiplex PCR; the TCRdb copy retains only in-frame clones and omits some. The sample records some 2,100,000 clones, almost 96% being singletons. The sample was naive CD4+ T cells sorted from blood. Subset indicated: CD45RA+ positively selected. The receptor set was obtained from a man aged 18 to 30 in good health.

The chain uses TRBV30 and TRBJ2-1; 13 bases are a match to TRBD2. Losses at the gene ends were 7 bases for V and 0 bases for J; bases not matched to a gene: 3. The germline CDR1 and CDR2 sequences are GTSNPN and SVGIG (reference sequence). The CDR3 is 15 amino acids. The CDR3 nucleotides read TGTGCCTTGACTAGCGGGGGGAGCTCCTACAATGAGCAGTTCTTC. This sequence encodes CALTSGGSSYNEQFF.

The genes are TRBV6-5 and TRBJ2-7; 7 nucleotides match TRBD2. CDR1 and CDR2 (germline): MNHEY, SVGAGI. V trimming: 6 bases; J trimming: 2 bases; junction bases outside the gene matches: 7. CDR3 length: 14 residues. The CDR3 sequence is CASRGAGSPYEQYF. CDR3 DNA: TGTGCCAGCAGGGGAGCGGGGTCCCCCTACGAGCAGTACTTC.

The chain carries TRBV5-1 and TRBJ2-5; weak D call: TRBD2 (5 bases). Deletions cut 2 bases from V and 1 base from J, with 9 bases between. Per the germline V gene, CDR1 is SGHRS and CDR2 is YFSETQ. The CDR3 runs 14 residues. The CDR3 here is CASSFGLIQETQYF. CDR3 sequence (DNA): TGCGCCAGCAGCTTCGGACTCATCCAAGAGACCCAGTACTTC.

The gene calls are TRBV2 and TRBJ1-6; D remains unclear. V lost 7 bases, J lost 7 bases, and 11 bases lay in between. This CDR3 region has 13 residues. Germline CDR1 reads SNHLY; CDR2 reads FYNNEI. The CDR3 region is CASTSFGNSPLHF. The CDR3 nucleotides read TGTGCCAGCACATCCTTCGGGAATTCACCCCTCCACTTT.

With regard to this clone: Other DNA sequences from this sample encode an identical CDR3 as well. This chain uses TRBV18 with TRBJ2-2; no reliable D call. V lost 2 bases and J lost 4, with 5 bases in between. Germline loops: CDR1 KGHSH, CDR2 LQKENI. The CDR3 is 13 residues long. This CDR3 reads CASSPTGTGELFF. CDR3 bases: TGTGCCAGCTCACCAACTGGCACCGGGGAGCTGTTTTTT.

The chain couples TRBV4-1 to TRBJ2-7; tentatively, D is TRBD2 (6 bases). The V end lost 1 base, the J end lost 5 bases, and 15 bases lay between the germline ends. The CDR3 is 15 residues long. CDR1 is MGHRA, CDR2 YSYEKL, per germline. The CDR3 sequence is CASSQVAEGRNEQYF. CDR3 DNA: TGCGCCAGCAGCCAAGTTGCGGAGGGCCGGAACGAGCAGTACTTC.

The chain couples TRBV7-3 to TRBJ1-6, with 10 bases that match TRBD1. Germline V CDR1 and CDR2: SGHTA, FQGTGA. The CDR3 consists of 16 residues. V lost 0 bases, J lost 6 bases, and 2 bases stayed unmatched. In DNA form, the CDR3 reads TGTGCCAGCAGCTTAACAGGACAGGGGGGTAATTCACCCCTCCACTTT. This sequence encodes CASSLTGQGGNSPLHF. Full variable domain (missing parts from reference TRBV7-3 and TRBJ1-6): GAGVSQTPSNKVTEKGKYVELRCDPISGHTALYWYRQSLGQGPEFLIYFQGTGAADDSGLPNDRFFAVRPEGSVSTLKIQRTERGDSAVYLCASSLTGQGGNSPLHFGNGTRLTVT.

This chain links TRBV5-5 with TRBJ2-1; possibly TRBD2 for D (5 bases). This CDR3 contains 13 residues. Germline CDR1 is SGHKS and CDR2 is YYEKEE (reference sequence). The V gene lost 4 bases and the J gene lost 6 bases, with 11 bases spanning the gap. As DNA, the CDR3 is TGTGCCAGCAGCCCCTATGGAGGCAATGAGCAGTTCTTC. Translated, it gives CASSPYGGNEQFF.

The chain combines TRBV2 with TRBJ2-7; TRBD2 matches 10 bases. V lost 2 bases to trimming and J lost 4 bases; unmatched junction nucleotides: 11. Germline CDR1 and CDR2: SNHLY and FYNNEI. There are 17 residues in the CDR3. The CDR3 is CASSERGLAGAKYEQYF. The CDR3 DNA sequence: TGTGCCAGCAGTGAACGTGGGCTAGCGGGAGCCAAATACGAGCAGTACTTC.

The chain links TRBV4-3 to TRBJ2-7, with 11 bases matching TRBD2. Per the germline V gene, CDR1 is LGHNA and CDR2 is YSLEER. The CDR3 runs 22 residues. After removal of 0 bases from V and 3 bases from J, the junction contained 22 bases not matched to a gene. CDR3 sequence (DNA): TGCGCCAGCAGCCAAGATTCCCCCTCATCAGGGGGTGCTAGCGGGAGGTTCTACGAGCAGTACTTC. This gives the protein CASSQDSPSSGGASGRFYEQYF.

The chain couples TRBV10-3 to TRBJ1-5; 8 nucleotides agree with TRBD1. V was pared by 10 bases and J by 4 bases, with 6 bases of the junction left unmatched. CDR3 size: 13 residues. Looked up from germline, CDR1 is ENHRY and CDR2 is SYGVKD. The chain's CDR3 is CATTQGENQPQHF. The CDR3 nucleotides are TGTGCCACCACACAGGGGGAGAATCAGCCCCAGCATTTT.

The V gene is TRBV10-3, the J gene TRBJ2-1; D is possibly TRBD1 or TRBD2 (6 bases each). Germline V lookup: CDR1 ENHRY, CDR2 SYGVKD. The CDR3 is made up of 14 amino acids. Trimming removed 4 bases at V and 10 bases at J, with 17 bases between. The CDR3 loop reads CAISAPGAQKEQFF. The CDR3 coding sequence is TGTGCCATCAGTGCCCCGGGGGCCCAAAAGGAGCAGTTCTTC.

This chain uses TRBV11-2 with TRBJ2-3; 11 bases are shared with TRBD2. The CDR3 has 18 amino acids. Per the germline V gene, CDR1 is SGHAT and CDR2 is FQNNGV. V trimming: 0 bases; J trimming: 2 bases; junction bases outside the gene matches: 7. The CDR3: CASSLDPSSGRYTDTQYF. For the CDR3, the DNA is TGTGCCAGCAGCTTAGATCCCTCTAGCGGGAGGTACACAGATACGCAGTATTTT.

The CDR3 sequence is CASSRGGWRTGSYNSPLHF. CDR3 nucleotide sequence: TGTGCCAGCAGCCGCGGGGGATGGCGCACGGGGTCCTATAATTCACCCCTCCACTTT. The genes are TRBV5-8 and TRBJ1-6, with D possibly TRBD1 on 5 matching bases. Germline assignment: CDR1 SGHTS and CDR2 YDEGEE. Trimming cost V 4 bases and J 1 base, with 21 bases left between them. The CDR3 contains 19 residues.

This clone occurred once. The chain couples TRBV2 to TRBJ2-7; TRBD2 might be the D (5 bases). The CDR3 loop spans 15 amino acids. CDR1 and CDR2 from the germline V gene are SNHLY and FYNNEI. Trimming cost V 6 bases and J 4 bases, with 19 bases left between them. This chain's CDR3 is CASRAAGGGAYEQYF. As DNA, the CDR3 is TGTGCCAGCAGGGCGGCGGGTGGAGGAGCTTACGAGCAGTACTTC.

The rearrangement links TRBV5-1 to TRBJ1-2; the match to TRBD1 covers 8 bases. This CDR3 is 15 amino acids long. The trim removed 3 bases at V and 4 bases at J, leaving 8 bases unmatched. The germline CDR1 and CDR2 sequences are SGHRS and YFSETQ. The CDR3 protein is CASSSKGQETYGYTF. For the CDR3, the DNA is TGCGCCAGCAGCTCGAAGGGACAGGAGACCTATGGCTACACCTTC. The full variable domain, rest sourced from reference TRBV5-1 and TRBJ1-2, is KAGVTQTPRYLIKTRGQQVTLSCSPISGHRSVSWYQQTPGQGLQFLFEYFSETQRNKGNFPGRFSGRQFSNSRSEMNVSTLELGDSALYLCASSSKGQETYGYTFGSGTRLTVV.

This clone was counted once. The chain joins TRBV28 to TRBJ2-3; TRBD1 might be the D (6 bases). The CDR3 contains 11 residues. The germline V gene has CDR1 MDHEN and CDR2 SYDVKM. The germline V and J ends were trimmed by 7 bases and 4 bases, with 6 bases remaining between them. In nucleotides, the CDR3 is TGTGCCAGCAAGGGGGCAGATACGCAGTATTTT. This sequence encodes CASKGADTQYF.

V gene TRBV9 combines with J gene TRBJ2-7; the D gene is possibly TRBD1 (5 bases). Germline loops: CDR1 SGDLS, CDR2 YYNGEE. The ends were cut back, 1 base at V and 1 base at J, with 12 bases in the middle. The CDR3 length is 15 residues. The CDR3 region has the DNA TGTGCCAGCAGCGTACCCAACCGGACATCCTACGAGCAGTACTTC. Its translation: CASSVPNRTSYEQYF.

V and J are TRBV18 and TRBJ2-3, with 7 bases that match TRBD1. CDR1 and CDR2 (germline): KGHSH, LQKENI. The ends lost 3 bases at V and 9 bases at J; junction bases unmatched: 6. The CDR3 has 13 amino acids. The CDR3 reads CASSPLTGKTQYF. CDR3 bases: TGTGCCAGCTCACCCCTGACAGGGAAGACGCAGTATTTT.

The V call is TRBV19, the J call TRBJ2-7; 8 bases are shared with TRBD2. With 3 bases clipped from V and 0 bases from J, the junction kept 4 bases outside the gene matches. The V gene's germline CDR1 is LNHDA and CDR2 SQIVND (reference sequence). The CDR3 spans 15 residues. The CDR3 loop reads CASSIPRGGSYEQYF. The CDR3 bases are TGTGCCAGTAGTATTCCCCGGGGGGGCTCCTACGAGCAGTACTTC.

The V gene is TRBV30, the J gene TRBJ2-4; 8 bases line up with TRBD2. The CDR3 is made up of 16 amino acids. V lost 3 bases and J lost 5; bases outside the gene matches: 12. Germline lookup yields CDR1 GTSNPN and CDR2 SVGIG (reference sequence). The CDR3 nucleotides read TGTGCCTGGAGGGATCCGGGACTAGGGGTTCAAAACATTCAGTACTTC. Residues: CAWRDPGLGVQNIQYF. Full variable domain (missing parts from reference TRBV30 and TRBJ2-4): SQTIHQWPATLVQPVGSPLSLECTVEGTSNPNLYWYRQAAGRGLQLLFYSVGIGQISSEVPQNLSASRPQDRQFILSSKKLLLSDSGFYLCAWRDPGLGVQNIQYFGAGTRLSVL.

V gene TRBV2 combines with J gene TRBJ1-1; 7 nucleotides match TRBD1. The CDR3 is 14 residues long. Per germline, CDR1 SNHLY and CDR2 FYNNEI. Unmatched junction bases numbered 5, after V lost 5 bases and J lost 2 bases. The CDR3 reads CASSPNRGNTEAFF. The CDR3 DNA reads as TGTGCCAGCAGTCCGAACAGGGGAAACACTGAAGCTTTCTTT.

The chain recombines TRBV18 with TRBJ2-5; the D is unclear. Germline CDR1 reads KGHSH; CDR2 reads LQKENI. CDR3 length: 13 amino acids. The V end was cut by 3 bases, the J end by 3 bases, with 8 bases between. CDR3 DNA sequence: TGTGCCAGCTCACCTTGGACGGAAGAGACCCAGTACTTC. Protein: CASSPWTEETQYF.

The CDR3 DNA follows: TGTGCCAGCAGCCGTCTAATGGAGACCCAGTACTTC. Protein sequence: CASSRLMETQYF. The chain recombines TRBV7-6 with TRBJ2-5, with D unclear. V lost 5 bases and J 5 bases, leaving 9 bases between the germline ends. The CDR3 runs to 12 residues. Germline values: CDR1 SGHVS, CDR2 FNYEAQ.

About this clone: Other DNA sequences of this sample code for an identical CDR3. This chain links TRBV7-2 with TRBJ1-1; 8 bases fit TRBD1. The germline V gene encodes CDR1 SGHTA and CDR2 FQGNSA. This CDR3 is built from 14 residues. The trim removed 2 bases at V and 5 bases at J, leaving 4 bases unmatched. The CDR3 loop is CASSLQGAGTEAFF. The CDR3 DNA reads TGTGCCAGCAGCTTACAGGGGGCGGGGACTGAAGCTTTCTTT.

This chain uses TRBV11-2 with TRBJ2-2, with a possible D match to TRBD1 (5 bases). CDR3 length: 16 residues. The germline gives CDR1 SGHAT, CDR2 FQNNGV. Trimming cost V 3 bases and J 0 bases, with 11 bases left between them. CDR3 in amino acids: CASSFGDSANTGELFF. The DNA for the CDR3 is TGTGCCAGCAGCTTCGGAGACAGCGCGAACACCGGGGAGCTGTTTTTT.

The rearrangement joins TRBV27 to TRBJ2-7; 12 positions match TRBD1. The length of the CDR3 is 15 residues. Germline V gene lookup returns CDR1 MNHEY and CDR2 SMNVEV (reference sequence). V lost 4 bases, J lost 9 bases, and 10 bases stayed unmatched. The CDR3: CASSSAGTGGRGQYF. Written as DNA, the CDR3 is TGTGCCAGCAGTTCAGCCGGGACAGGGGGCAGAGGGCAGTACTTC.

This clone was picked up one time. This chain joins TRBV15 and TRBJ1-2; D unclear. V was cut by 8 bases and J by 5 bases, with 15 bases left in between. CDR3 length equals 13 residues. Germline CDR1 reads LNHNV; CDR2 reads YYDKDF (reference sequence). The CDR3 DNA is TGTGCCACCGCGATAGGGCCGGAATATGGCTACACCTTC. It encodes CATAIGPEYGYTF.